This T cell receptor (beta chain) was captured in a study of identical twins. Findings and caveats of the study: The study reached conclusions through statistical analysis that was cross-sectional, not following the same donors. Twin sharing of out-of-frame TCR alpha was underestimated by models in monozygotic pairs.

TCRdb used MiXCR to reprocess the 5' RACE reads, holding one entry per CDR3 protein. The sample records approximately 1.8 million distinct CDR3 sequences, under 35% being singletons. Trimming removed 1 base from V and 3 bases from J, with 10 bases in between. Germline CDR1 reads SGHRS; CDR2 reads YFSETQ. The CDR3 loop spans 14 amino acids. Remarks on this clonotype: Its antigen is as yet unknown.

This rearrangement joins TRBV5-1 to TRBJ2-5; the D gene could be TRBD1 or TRBD2 (5 bases each). Sequences were obtained from cord blood. The clonotype originates from a newborn girl in good health. The CDR3 loop reads CASSLSGAEETQYF. In DNA, the CDR3 is TGCGCCAGCAGCTTGTCCGGGGCCGAAGAGACCCAGTACTTC.